A single sample is the source of the 28 T cell receptor beta chains below, sequenced in a study of long-term antiretroviral therapy in people with HIV. The immunoSEQ assay was v3.0, run at survey level. Assay used: immunoSEQ multiplex PCR; TCRdb lists only in-frame clones, some missing. The table has about 29,000 clones, around 80% seen once. The sequences come from unsorted PBMCs, collected 1.5 years before starting antiretroviral therapy. These receptors came from a man aged 18-30 years with HIV.

The chain is built from TRBV6-5 and TRBJ2-1, with TRBD1 matching over 7 bases. Germline CDR1 is MNHEY and CDR2 is SVGAGI. The trim removed 7 bases at V and 2 bases at J, leaving 8 bases unmatched. The CDR3 covers 15 residues. CDR3 protein: CASILRQGPYNEQFF. The CDR3 coding sequence is TGTGCCAGCATTCTCAGACAGGGCCCCTACAATGAGCAGTTCTTC.

The chain joins TRBV11-2 to TRBJ2-7; a possible D gene is TRBD1 (6 bases). The CDR3 has 13 residues. Germline CDR1 reads SGHAT; CDR2 reads FQNNGV. The V end lost 0 bases, the J end lost 4 bases, and 7 bases lay between the germline ends. The CDR3 protein is CASSLETGYEQYF. The CDR3 DNA follows: TGTGCCAGCAGCTTAGAAACAGGGTACGAGCAGTACTTC.

V is TRBV30 and J is TRBJ1-4; D is uncertain. Trimming took 6 bases from V and 5 from J, leaving 13 bases between them. CDR1 is GTSNPN, CDR2 SVGIG, per germline (reference sequence). This CDR3 is built from 13 residues. The CDR3 bases are TGTGCCTGCAATTTTCGGGTAAATGAAAAACTGTTTTTT. This encodes CACNFRVNEKLFF.

The chain recombines TRBV7-6 with TRBJ2-7, with 9 bases fitting TRBD1. Trimming took 2 bases from V and 2 from J; bases not matched to a gene: 10. The germline CDR1 and CDR2 sequences are SGHVS and FNYEAQ. The CDR3 loop spans 17 amino acids. CDR3 region: CASSLIAGRTGAYEQYF. The DNA for the CDR3 is TGTGCCAGCAGCTTAATCGCCGGGAGGACAGGGGCCTACGAGCAGTACTTC.

The rearrangement uses TRBV6-9 and TRBJ2-3; D perhaps matches TRBD2 (5 bases). Germline V gives CDR1 MNHGY, CDR2 SVAAGI. The CDR3 sequence is 15 residues long. V lost 2 bases and J lost 2, with 11 bases in between. The CDR3, as DNA: TGTGCCAGCAGTTATGACCCGACTATCACAGATACGCAGTATTTT. Residues: CASSYDPTITDTQYF.

The chain combines TRBV30 with TRBJ2-4, with D perhaps being TRBD1 or TRBD2 (7 bases each). The ends were cut back, 6 bases at V and 1 base at J, with 13 bases in the middle. The CDR3 sequence is 14 residues long. CDR1 is GTSNPN and CDR2 is SVGIG in the germline V gene (reference sequence). The CDR3 bases are TGTGCCTGTACCAGGGGGGGGGCCAAAAACATTCAGTACTTC. It yields the protein CACTRGGAKNIQYF.

This clone was seen more than once but under ten times. This rearrangement joins TRBV5-1 to TRBJ1-2, with D uncertain. Germline V gene sequence: CDR1 SGHRS, CDR2 YFSETQ. There are 14 residues in the CDR3. With 2 bases removed from V and 4 bases from J, the gap between germline ends came to 12 bases. The CDR3, as DNA: TGCGCCAGCAGCTTTACCATGACCGGCTATGGCTACACCTTC. Translated: CASSFTMTGYGYTF.

J is TRBJ1-2 and V is TRBV6-1; no firm D call. The germline gives CDR1 MNHNS, CDR2 SASEGT. CDR3 length: 14 amino acids. The V gene lost 2 bases and the J gene lost 3 bases, with 10 bases spanning the gap. The CDR3 coding sequence is TGTGCCAGCAGTGAAAGCCAGGCCTACTATGGCTACACCTTC. The encoded protein is CASSESQAYYGYTF.

The chain recombines TRBV7-8 with TRBJ1-2; D is unclear. The CDR3 is made up of 13 amino acids. In germline, CDR1 is SGHVS, CDR2 FQNEAQ. With 1 base removed from V and 1 base from J, the gap between germline ends came to 4 bases. CDR3 protein: CASSLGNNYGYTF. The CDR3 bases are TGTGCCAGCAGCTTAGGCAATAACTATGGCTACACCTTC.

V is TRBV6-5 and J is TRBJ1-2; 12 bases line up with TRBD1. Germline CDR1 and CDR2: MNHEY and SVGAGI. The CDR3 length is 14 residues. The V gene end was trimmed by 6 bases and the J gene end by 4 bases; junction bases not matched to a gene: 3. In DNA, the CDR3 is TGTGCCAGCAGGCGGGACAGGGGGCTCTATGGCTACACCTTC. This gives the protein CASRRDRGLYGYTF.

The chain employs TRBV2 and TRBJ2-7; 7 bases are a match to TRBD2. The CDR3 length is 12 residues. Trimming took 8 bases from V and 3 from J; bases not matched to a gene: 4. The V gene's germline CDR1 is SNHLY and CDR2 FYNNEI. The CDR3 loop reads CASGLDYYEQYF. The CDR3 DNA reads TGTGCCAGCGGACTAGACTACTACGAGCAGTACTTC.

This clone has a single count. The J gene is TRBJ2-7, the V gene TRBV4-2, with a weak D call TRBD1 (6 bases). The CDR3 contains 12 residues. Between the trimmed V and J ends, which lost 0 bases and 11 bases, there was a span of 11 bases. Germline CDR1 and CDR2: LGHNA and YNFKEQ. CDR3 protein: CASSQDGKGEYF. For the CDR3, the DNA is TGTGCCAGCAGCCAAGATGGAAAGGGGGAGTACTTC.

The chain employs TRBV7-2 and TRBJ2-7, with D possibly matching TRBD2 (5 bases). The V end lost 3 bases, the J end lost 3 bases, and 12 bases lay between the germline ends. This CDR3 has 14 residues. From germline, CDR1 is SGHTA and CDR2 FQGNSA. In DNA, the CDR3 is TGTGCCAGCAGCTTTGAGGGATCAGACTACGAGCAGTACTTC. Protein: CASSFEGSDYEQYF. Full variable domain (rest looked up from reference TRBV7-2 and TRBJ2-7): GAGVSQSPSNKVTEKGKDVELRCDPISGHTALYWYRQSLGQGLEFLIYFQGNSAPDKSGLPSDRFSAERTGGSVSTLTIQRTQQEDSAVYLCASSFEGSDYEQYFGPGTRLTVT.

The chain links TRBV2 to TRBJ2-7, with D unresolved. The germline V gene encodes CDR1 SNHLY and CDR2 FYNNEI. Between the trimmed V and J ends, which lost 0 bases and 3 bases, there was a span of 12 bases. The CDR3 loop spans 15 amino acids. The DNA for the CDR3 is TGTGCCAGCAGTGAAGCACCCGGGTCGATCTACGAGCAGTACTTC. Its protein product is CASSEAPGSIYEQYF. Full variable domain (remainder filled in from reference TRBV2 and TRBJ2-7): EPEVTQTPSHQVTQMGQEVILRCVPISNHLYFYWYRQILGQKVEFLVSFYNNEISEKSEIFDDQFSVERPDGSNFTLKIRSTKLEDSAMYFCASSEAPGSIYEQYFGPGTRLTVT.

The CDR3 here is CAWWRDSYNEQFF. The CDR3 DNA follows: TGTGCCTGGTGGAGGGACAGCTACAATGAGCAGTTCTTC. V gene TRBV30 combines with J gene TRBJ2-1; D perhaps matches TRBD1 (7 bases). V was shortened by 5 bases and J by 3 bases, with 11 bases between the two germline ends. Germline loops: CDR1 GTSNPN, CDR2 SVGIG (reference sequence). The CDR3 sequence is 13 residues long.

V usage is TRBV5-6 and J usage is TRBJ2-7, with D perhaps given as TRBD1 or TRBD2 (5 bases each). The CDR3 sequence is 15 residues long. V lost 0 bases, J lost 2 bases, and 12 bases lay in between. Germline values: CDR1 SGHDT, CDR2 YYEEEE. The CDR3 nucleotides read TGTGCCAGCAGCTTGGGGGGACCCGGGGCCTACGAGCAGTACTTC. It is translated as CASSLGGPGAYEQYF.

This clone was observed a few times. This chain joins TRBV4-2 and TRBJ2-5, with 9 bases lining up with TRBD1. The V segment lost 3 bases and the J segment 4 bases; nucleotides outside the gene matches: 9. The CDR3 loop spans 16 amino acids. CDR1 LGHNA and CDR2 YNFKEQ come from the germline V gene. CDR3: CASSHLRPGQGETQYF. In DNA form, the CDR3 reads TGTGCCAGCAGCCACCTGAGGCCGGGACAGGGAGAGACCCAGTACTTC.

The chain combines TRBV25-1 with TRBJ1-2, with D uncertain. The ends were cut back, 0 bases at V and 0 bases at J, with 5 bases in the middle. Germline assignment: CDR1 MGHDK and CDR2 SYGVNS. This CDR3 is 14 amino acids long. The CDR3 DNA follows: TGTGCCAGCAGTGAATATAACGCTAACTATGGCTACACCTTC. This encodes CASSEYNANYGYTF.

The CDR3 DNA is TGTGCCAGCAGCATCACTAGCGGGGGATCCGGGGAGCTGTTTTTT. It encodes CASSITSGGSGELFF. The chain employs TRBV21-1 and TRBJ2-2; the table names TRBD2, a call not compared with the DNA. TRBV21-1 is tagged as a pseudogene. The CDR3 loop spans 15 amino acids.

V and J are TRBV11-2 and TRBJ1-1; no firm D call. Germline V gives CDR1 SGHAT, CDR2 FQNNGV. The length of the CDR3 is 15 residues. V dropped 6 bases and J dropped 1 base, with 15 bases sitting between them. CDR3 sequence (DNA): TGTGCCAGCAGAAAATTCCGGCAGACGAACACTGAAGCTTTCTTT. Protein sequence: CASRKFRQTNTEAFF.

The J gene is TRBJ2-5, the V gene TRBV28, with 13 bases identical to TRBD2. In germline, CDR1 is MDHEN, CDR2 SYDVKM. The trim removed 3 bases at V and 1 base at J, leaving 5 bases unmatched. This CDR3 has 17 amino acids. The CDR3 nucleotides read TGTGCCAGCAGTTTGGGTACTAGCGGGAGGGCCCAAGAGACCCAGTACTTC. Translation gives CASSLGTSGRAQETQYF.

The chain uses TRBV7-8 and TRBJ2-7, with D perhaps given as TRBD1 or TRBD2 (5 bases each). Germline V lookup: CDR1 SGHVS, CDR2 FQNEAQ. The V and J ends lost 5 bases and 1 base respectively, with 12 bases between them. This CDR3 region has 14 residues. In nucleotides, the CDR3 is TGTGCCAGCAGCCGCCGGGACGGGTCCTACGAGCAGTACTTC. Translated, it gives CASSRRDGSYEQYF.

The chain joins TRBV19 to TRBJ2-3; tentative D call: TRBD2 (6 bases). The CDR3 consists of 14 residues. V was cut by 3 bases and J by 2 bases, with 9 bases left in between. The germline gives CDR1 LNHDA, CDR2 SQIVND (reference sequence). In nucleotides, the CDR3 is TGTGCCAGTAGTATTCGGACTATCACAGATACGCAGTATTTT. The encoded protein is CASSIRTITDTQYF.

The rearrangement uses TRBV11-2 and TRBJ2-7, with 14 nucleotides matching TRBD2. The length of the CDR3 is 14 residues. Trimming took 6 bases from V and 6 from J; bases not matched to a gene: 4. Germline loops: CDR1 SGHAT, CDR2 FQNNGV. The CDR3 spells CASRQGTSGGEQYF. CDR3 nucleotides: TGTGCCAGCAGGCAAGGGACTAGCGGGGGCGAGCAGTACTTC.

This chain joins TRBV7-9 and TRBJ1-1; TRBD1 matches at 7 bases. Germline V gene lookup returns CDR1 SEHNR and CDR2 FQNEAQ (reference sequence). The CDR3 runs 13 residues. V trimming: 2 bases; J trimming: 6 bases; junction bases outside the gene matches: 3. Here the CDR3 reads CASSLLGTAEAFF. CDR3 sequence (DNA): TGTGCCAGCAGCTTACTCGGGACAGCTGAAGCTTTCTTT.

This clone was detected a few times. The V and J genes are TRBV7-2 and TRBJ1-2, with TRBD1 identical over 9 bases. The CDR3 length is 15 residues. Germline values: CDR1 SGHTA, CDR2 FQGNSA. Trimming cost V 2 bases and J 4 bases; bases outside gene matches: 5. CDR3 loop: CASSLIGTGSYGYTF. The CDR3 coding sequence is TGTGCCAGCAGCTTAATCGGGACAGGGAGCTATGGCTACACCTTC.

Details on this clone: Other DNA sequences of this sample code for an identical CDR3. The chain combines TRBV6-5 with TRBJ2-1; possibly TRBD1 for D (5 bases). CDR3 length: 14 amino acids. CDR1 and CDR2 (germline): MNHEY, SVGAGI. Trimming pared 0 bases from V and 9 bases from J, leaving 12 bases between. CDR3 protein: CASSYSPRGGEQFF. DNA for the CDR3: TGTGCCAGCAGTTACTCCCCTAGGGGCGGTGAGCAGTTCTTC.

The count of this clone is one. This rearrangement joins TRBV29-1 to TRBJ2-1, with D uncertain. The CDR3 sequence is 12 residues long. CDR1 is SQVTM and CDR2 is ANQGSEA in the germline V gene. Trimming left V 4 bases short and J 2 bases short, with 6 bases between. The CDR3: CSVAGPYNEQFF. The CDR3 region has the DNA TGCAGCGTTGCGGGCCCCTACAATGAGCAGTTCTTC.